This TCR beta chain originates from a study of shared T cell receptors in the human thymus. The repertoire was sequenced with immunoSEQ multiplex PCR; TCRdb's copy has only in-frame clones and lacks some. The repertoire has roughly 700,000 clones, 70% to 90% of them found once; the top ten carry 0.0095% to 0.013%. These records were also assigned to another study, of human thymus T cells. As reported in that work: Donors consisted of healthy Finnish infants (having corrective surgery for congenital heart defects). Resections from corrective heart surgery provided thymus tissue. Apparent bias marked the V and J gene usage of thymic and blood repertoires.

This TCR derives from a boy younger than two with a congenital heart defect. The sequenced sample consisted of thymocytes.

CDR3 loop: CAATGRGETQYF. The DNA for the CDR3 is TGTGCCGCCACGGGCAGGGGAGAGACCCAGTACTTC. V is TRBV6-5 and J is TRBJ2-5, with D possibly being TRBD1 (6 bases). Per the germline V gene, CDR1 is MNHEY and CDR2 is SVGAGI. The V gene lost 11 bases and the J gene lost 4 bases, with 14 bases spanning the gap. The CDR3 contains 12 residues.